What follows describes a single T cell receptor (beta chain). This sample was taken from a study of blood T cell repertoires in COVID-19. Study-level information: The United States, Italy and Spain were the sources of the acute and convalescent COVID-19 samples.

Here immunoSEQ multiplex PCR was the method, and the copy in TCRdb shows in-frame clones only, minus some. In the table there are over 200,000 clones, less than 85% of which are singletons. Participants' own reports of clinical history determined their cohort assignment. Symptom resolution, clearance, or two negative PCRs marked the recovered donors of Cohort 3. This CDR3 region has 17 residues. Germline assignment: CDR1 LNHDA and CDR2 SQIVND (reference sequence). Trimming removed 1 base from V and 4 bases from J, with 17 bases in between. V and J are TRBV19 and TRBJ1-3; no reliable D call. The sequenced sample consisted of PBMCs or T cells enriched from blood (not recorded which). This clonotype was obtained from a man aged 55 to 70 who had recovered from COVID-19. The CDR3 DNA follows: TGTGCCAGTAGTATAGGCCTCGCCGGAGAGGTCGGAAACACCATATATTTT. Translated, it gives CASSIGLAGEVGNTIYF. The full variable domain, with the rest looked up from reference TRBV19 and TRBJ1-3, is DGGITQSPKYLFRKEGQNVTLSCEQNLNHDAMYWYRQDPGQGLRLIYYSQIVNDFQKGDIAEGYSVSREKKESFPLTVTSAQKNPTAFYLCASSIGLAGEVGNTIYFGEGSWLTVV.